A selection of T cell receptor beta chains follows, all from one sample in a study of blood T cell repertoires in COVID-19. Assay used: immunoSEQ multiplex PCR; TCRdb lists only in-frame clones, some missing. The table shows 150,000 or so clones, with roughly 80% occurring only once. Specimen: PBMCs or T cells enriched from blood (not recorded which). Receptors were obtained from a woman in her thirties or forties with acute COVID-19. Both conserved end residues are trimmed from each CDR3.

V	CDR3
TRBV15	ATSRDWGSVRGNQPQH
TRBV21-1	ASSTRSGGEETQY
TRBV30	AWSFGAGVTDTQY
TRBV6-1	ASSEAGLAAYNEQF
TRBV2	ASSEAGLSYNEQF
TRBV5-1	ASSLDFRGPNTEAF
TRBV7-9	ASTPRAGNGYT
TRBV3-1/TRBV3-2	ASSHGEGQQY
TRBV19	ASSKDRVWDGYT
TRBV6-1	ASSDPAGADYGYT
TRBV11-2	ASSSNRLLAGVFETQY
TRBV11-3	ASSPGSGRVYNEQF
TRBV5-1	ASSYGTYREKLF
TRBV18	ASSPQRHPVAGSSYNEQF
TRBV12-5	ASGEEGNEQF
TRBV6-2/TRBV6-3	ASSFTGEETQY
TRBV3-1/TRBV3-2	ASSPTRPAGSEQF
TRBV5-1	ASSRAGQGVFDGYT
TRBV5-1	ASSLDPGQGRYGYT
TRBV6-5	ASDSGQGAF
TRBV2	ASSDLAGGPSDTQY
TRBV2	ASRAHRDRSTDTQY
TRBV3-1/TRBV3-2	ASSQPWSGEQF
TRBV7-3	ASSIRTDSSGANVLT
TRBV19	ASSISGTDFTYYGYT
TRBV10-2	ASSEGSGRTDTQY
TRBV10-3	AISESRGTSGGELF
TRBV23-1	ASSTDRIYGYT
TRBV7-9	ASSSPRVAESYNEQF
TRBV6-4	ASSDRPKTGLFTDTQY
TRBV5-5	ASSLVISGSHEQY
TRBV19	ASSAGYGANVLT
TRBV6-1	ASSDQTGSGYT
TRBV12-5	ASGLSRTSGPDTQY
TRBV2	ASSDGATGSAGHTQY
TRBV9	ASSVGGGETQY
TRBV7-6	ASSYGQGGNSPLH
TRBV10-3	AISESPGGRGSGNTIY
TRBV4-2	ASSQDPGSSSGANVLT
TRBV5-1	ASSLDSGTYNEQF
TRBV6-5	ASSLSGRSTNEQF
TRBV29-1	SAQGASNQPQH
TRBV5-1	ASSLGGGYNEQF
TRBV27	ASSLQGSYGYT
TRBV21-1	ASSLPLAGVTIQY
TRBV18	ASSRAVQTGPGSPLH